Presented here are 21 T cell receptor beta chains from one specimen sequenced in a study of post-analysis software for immune sequencing data. Study-level findings and limits: Four or five TRBV segments were more frequent in patients than controls; TRBV5-6, TRBV5-1 and TRBV20-1 belonged to this group.

Their antigen targets remain unknown. Carried by the TCR beta cDNA libraries were unique molecular identifiers. TCRdb fed the PCR reads into MiXCR, producing one record per CDR3 protein. The sample contains 800,000 to 950,000 distinct CDR3 sequences, around 50% of which appear only once. Sequenced input: blood. The receptors derive from a girl under 18 with multiple sclerosis.

This clonotype turned up a few times. The V call is TRBV4-2, the J call TRBJ1-2; D is ambiguous. CDR1 is LGHNA, CDR2 YNFKEQ, per germline. The CDR3 spans 14 residues. The germline V and J ends were trimmed by 0 bases and 8 bases, with 13 bases remaining between them. CDR3 nucleotide sequence: TGTGCCAGCAGCCAAGATGTGTCGCCGGAGGGCTACACCTTC. Translating it yields CASSQDVSPEGYTF.

In this sample, this clonotype turned up a few times. The genes are TRBV28 and TRBJ1-2; no reliable D call. CDR3 size: 13 residues. The V end lost 3 bases, the J end lost 5 bases, and 10 bases lay between the germline ends. Germline CDR1 is MDHEN and CDR2 is SYDVKM. The CDR3 DNA is TGTGCCAGCAGTTTGGGCGGGGTGTATGGCTACACCTTC. Its protein is CASSLGGVYGYTF.

The chain joins TRBV28 to TRBJ2-7, with D maybe TRBD2 (7 bases). The germline V gene has CDR1 MDHEN and CDR2 SYDVKM. Trimming pared 6 bases from V and 1 base from J, leaving 16 bases between. The CDR3 is 15 amino acids. CDR3 region: CASSKRRGASYEQYF. DNA for the CDR3: TGTGCCAGCAGCAAAAGACGGGGGGCGTCCTACGAGCAGTACTTC.

This chain connects TRBV7-2 to TRBJ1-1; maybe TRBD1 (6 bases). The CDR3 sequence is 14 residues long. CDR1 and CDR2 from the germline V gene are SGHTA and FQGNSA. The V end lost 5 bases, the J end lost 3 bases, and 13 bases lay between the germline ends. CDR3 sequence (DNA): TGTGCCAGCAGCGTCAGGGGTTCGGACACTGAAGCTTTCTTT. This encodes CASSVRGSDTEAFF.

This clonotype was observed a few times. This chain connects TRBV4-1 to TRBJ2-7; TRBD1 is a possible D gene (7 bases). The CDR3 is made up of 14 amino acids. Trimming cost V 3 bases and J 2 bases, with 11 bases left between them. Looked up from germline, CDR1 is MGHRA and CDR2 is YSYEKL. CDR3 sequence (DNA): TGCGCCAGCAGCCAGCGGGACAGAGCCTACGAGCAGTACTTC. Translating it yields CASSQRDRAYEQYF.

V usage is TRBV29-1 and J usage is TRBJ2-1; possibly TRBD1 for D (5 bases). Trimming stripped 0 bases from V and 0 bases from J, with 12 bases between. Looked up from germline, CDR1 is SQVTM and CDR2 is ANQGSEA. CDR3 length: 16 residues. CDR3 coding DNA: TGCAGCGTTGAAGATCAGGGCGGAAGCTCCTACAATGAGCAGTTCTTC. Encoded protein: CSVEDQGGSSYNEQFF.

The chain combines TRBV20-1 with TRBJ2-7; D possibly corresponds to TRBD1 (5 bases). This CDR3 contains 14 residues. Trimming pared 3 bases from V and 0 bases from J, leaving 12 bases between. In germline, CDR1 is DFQATT, CDR2 SNEGSKA (reference sequence). This CDR3 reads CSARQGSLSYEQYF. The DNA of the CDR3 is TGCAGTGCTAGGCAGGGTTCCCTCTCCTACGAGCAGTACTTC.

The genes are TRBV20-1 and TRBJ2-1, with D perhaps matching TRBD2 (5 bases). There are 16 residues in the CDR3. V dropped 0 bases and J dropped 0 bases, with 12 bases sitting between them. Germline-derived CDR1 and CDR2 are DFQATT and SNEGSKA (reference sequence). This chain's CDR3 is CSARDRLAPSYNEQFF. DNA for the CDR3: TGCAGTGCTAGAGATAGGCTAGCCCCCTCCTACAATGAGCAGTTCTTC.

This clonotype has only one observation. The chain links TRBV16 to TRBJ1-1; no reliable D call. The germline V and J ends were trimmed by 11 bases and 3 bases, with 19 bases remaining between them. Germline V lookup: CDR1 KGHSY, CDR2 FQNENV. This CDR3 has 14 amino acids. The CDR3: CAGSGSPPDTEAFF. CDR3 DNA sequence: TGTGCCGGTAGCGGGTCCCCTCCGGACACTGAAGCTTTCTTT.

In DNA, the CDR3 is TGCAGCGTGGGGCATGGGGGGGGCAATCAGCCCCAGCATTTT. It codes for CSVGHGGGNQPQHF. This chain connects TRBV29-1 to TRBJ1-5; TRBD1 is a possible D gene (5 bases). Germline values: CDR1 SQVTM, CDR2 ANQGSEA. V was pared by 6 bases and J by 2 bases, with 14 bases between. The CDR3 spans 14 residues.

The rearrangement links TRBV6-2 or TRBV6-3 to TRBJ2-3, with D uncertain. Per germline, CDR1 MNHEY and CDR2 SVGEGT. This CDR3 has 14 amino acids. Trimming took 2 bases from V and 0 from J, leaving 6 bases between them. The CDR3 coding sequence is TGTGCCAGCAGTTACGTCTTTAGCACAGATACGCAGTATTTT. Translated, it gives CASSYVFSTDTQYF.

The gene calls are TRBV5-1 and TRBJ2-5; 12 bases match TRBD1. CDR3 length: 18 residues. Per germline, CDR1 SGHRS and CDR2 YFSETQ. J lost 2 bases, V lost 4 bases, and 12 bases had no gene match. The CDR3 is CASSTGQGAMFGQETQYF. The CDR3 DNA reads TGCGCCAGCAGCACGGGACAGGGGGCGATGTTCGGACAAGAGACCCAGTACTTC. The entire variable domain, with the rest obtained from reference TRBV5-1 and TRBJ2-5, is as follows: KAGVTQTPRYLIKTRGQQVTLSCSPISGHRSVSWYQQTPGQGLQFLFEYFSETQRNKGNFPGRFSGRQFSNSRSEMNVSTLELGDSALYLCASSTGQGAMFGQETQYFGPGTRLLVL.

In this sample, this clonotype turned up a few times. The J gene is TRBJ2-5, the V gene TRBV7-2; the D call may be TRBD1 or TRBD2 (5 bases each). CDR3 length: 14 amino acids. Per the germline V gene, CDR1 is SGHTA and CDR2 is FQGNSA. V was clipped by 5 bases and J by 5 bases, with 15 bases between them. The CDR3 loop reads CASSRTQLGETQYF. In DNA, the CDR3 is TGTGCCAGCAGCCGGACACAACTAGGGGAGACCCAGTACTTC.

The table lists this clonotype with a few counts. This chain joins TRBV5-1 and TRBJ2-5; D unresolved. V dropped 2 bases and J dropped 11 bases, with 16 bases sitting between them. The CDR3 length is 13 residues. CDR1 is SGHRS, CDR2 YFSETQ, per germline. As DNA, the CDR3 is TGCGCCAGCAGCTTACCCGTAGGTCTGGAGCAGTACTTC. Translated: CASSLPVGLEQYF. The variable domain in full, with the rest retrieved from reference TRBV5-1 and TRBJ2-5, is KAGVTQTPRYLIKTRGQQVTLSCSPISGHRSVSWYQQTPGQGLQFLFEYFSETQRNKGNFPGRFSGRQFSNSRSEMNVSTLELGDSALYLCASSLPVGLEQYFGPGTRLLVL.

This clonotype came up a few times. This chain joins TRBV12-5 and TRBJ1-5; TRBD1 is a possible D gene (5 bases). V dropped 3 bases and J dropped 4 bases, with 16 bases sitting between them. Germline assignment: CDR1 LGHNT and CDR2 FRNRAP. The CDR3 length is 16 residues. CDR3: CASGFGVRGPNQPQHF. In DNA, the CDR3 is TGTGCTAGTGGTTTTGGAGTCCGGGGCCCTAATCAGCCCCAGCATTTT.

J is TRBJ2-1 and V is TRBV18; 7 bases map to TRBD1. The CDR3 is made up of 16 amino acids. Germline lookup yields CDR1 KGHSH and CDR2 LQKENI. The V segment lost 4 bases and the J segment 0 bases; nucleotides outside the gene matches: 6. As DNA, the CDR3 is TGTGCCAGCTCACGTCGGACAGGACTCTCCTACAATGAGCAGTTCTTC. Protein sequence: CASSRRTGLSYNEQFF.

V and J are TRBV7-9 and TRBJ1-2; TRBD1 agrees at 9 bases. Germline V gives CDR1 SEHNR, CDR2 FQNEAQ (reference sequence). The ends lost 7 bases at V and 3 bases at J; junction bases unmatched: 6. This CDR3 is built from 14 residues. The CDR3 is CASTIDRGYYGYTF. The DNA for the CDR3 is TGTGCCAGCACAATAGACAGGGGGTACTATGGCTACACCTTC.

This chain links TRBV20-1 with TRBJ2-7; tentatively, D is TRBD2 (7 bases). CDR1 is DFQATT and CDR2 is SNEGSKA in the germline V gene (reference sequence). The CDR3 sequence is 12 residues long. The ends were cut back, 5 bases at V and 10 bases at J, with 18 bases in the middle. CDR3 amino acids: CSAPSLRGAQYF. The CDR3 nucleotides are TGCAGTGCTCCTAGCCTTCGGGGGGCCCAGTACTTC.

This clonotype occurred a few times. This chain connects TRBV5-4 to TRBJ2-1; D may be TRBD1 (5 bases). This CDR3 is built from 13 residues. Trimming stripped 3 bases from V and 5 bases from J, with 9 bases between. Germline V gene data show CDR1 as SGHNT and CDR2 as YYREEE (reference sequence). The CDR3 loop is CASSSDRNNEQFF. The CDR3 DNA follows: TGTGCCAGCAGCTCCGACAGAAACAATGAGCAGTTCTTC. Complete variable domain (other parts from reference TRBV5-4 and TRBJ2-1): ETGVTQSPTHLIKTRGQQVTLRCSSQSGHNTVSWYQQALGQGPQFIFQYYREEENGRGNFPPRFSGLQFPNYSSELNVNALELDDSALYLCASSSDRNNEQFFGPGTRLTVL.

The chain combines TRBV5-1 with TRBJ2-2; D ambiguous. The V end was cut by 1 base, the J end by 0 bases, with 4 bases between. The CDR3 consists of 14 residues. The germline gives CDR1 SGHRS, CDR2 YFSETQ. CDR3 nucleotides: TGCGCCAGCAGCTTGCAGACGAACACCGGGGAGCTGTTTTTT. Translated: CASSLQTNTGELFF. Together with reference TRBV5-1 and TRBJ2-2, the CDR3 gives the full variable domain: KAGVTQTPRYLIKTRGQQVTLSCSPISGHRSVSWYQQTPGQGLQFLFEYFSETQRNKGNFPGRFSGRQFSNSRSEMNVSTLELGDSALYLCASSLQTNTGELFFGEGSRLTVL.

V gene TRBV7-6 combines with J gene TRBJ1-2; D remains unclear. The CDR3 runs 16 residues. The germline V gene has CDR1 SGHVS and CDR2 FNYEAQ. The V and J ends lost 1 base and 0 bases respectively, with 12 bases between them. CDR3 in DNA: TGTGCCAGCAGCTTAGATCCCATCCTCACTAACTATGGCTACACCTTC. Translating gives CASSLDPILTNYGYTF.